This T cell receptor beta chain originates from a study of memory CD8 T cells in hepatitis C reinfection (TCRdb year 2017). The study in broad terms: Two consecutive HCV infections were spontaneously resolved by three donors, whereas a primary infection was cleared by two donors who then became chronically infected after reinfection. HCV reinfection was defined as a positive HCV RNA test following two negative tests taken at least 60 days apart. Samples for the late or post reinfection time point were taken from 12 to 24 weeks after reinfection was detected. The study tracked the TCR beta repertoire of virus-specific CD8 T cells longitudinally across an HCV reinfection episode in five donors. Roughly five reinfection cases with stored pre-reinfection samples were identified between the late 2000s and the early 2010s. In the reinfection study, participants who had previously resolved an HCV infection were followed up every 3 months. Findings and caveats that apply to the study as a whole: With only 4 to 6 donors, the study could not reach definitive conclusions about public clonotypes linked to secondary clearance.

In the case of this clone: Its antigen has not been determined. Base qualities are not recorded, but no much larger clone differs from it by a single base.

The library was built by means of the immunoSEQ multiplex PCR assay. Genomic DNA was extracted from sorted cells, and the TCR beta V, D and J regions were sequenced by Adaptive Biotechnologies' automated high-throughput method. CDR3 regions were amplified with a two-step, bias-controlled multiplex PCR. Amplified TCR beta libraries were sequenced on an Illumina instrument. As for the original processing: Demultiplexed reads were processed to lower amplification and sequencing bias, and the IMGT database was used to assign CDR3 sequences to gene families. ImmunoSEQ software version 2.0 was used to analyze repertoire data. Clonotype lists were filtered to remove out-of-frame sequences as well as sequences containing stop codons in the CDR3. Clonotypes with a frequency below 0.01% were excluded because such clonotypes corresponded to less than one cell. Richness was calculated by dividing observed richness by the number of input cells, and evenness was calculated by dividing Shannon entropy by the log of observed richness. Repertoire diversity and the similarity between time points were measured using Simpson diversity and Morisita-Horn overlap indices. Clonotypes were sorted into dominant (>1%), sub-dominant (0.5-0.99%), low abundance (0.1-0.49%) or lowest abundance (<0.1%) groups. A germline index was derived by subtracting total nucleotide additions from total CDR3 length and dividing the result by total CDR3 length. TCRdb carries this immuneACCESS record with in-frame sequences only. Its versions omit some clonotypes, under half of them owing to an unresolved V gene in the studies checked, with the rest unexplained. Clone size and V and J calls were adopted from that table, with D and trimming inferred from the DNA. The sample data list 45,000 to 50,000 clones, and approximately 92% of these were observed just once. The ten top clones hold more than 0.65% of the sample.

From the cysteine through the phenylalanine, the CDR3 covers 14 amino acids. Kept here is only the CDR3 DNA, which spans 42 bases and is read in frame from base 1. The germline V gene sets CDR1 to SGDLS and CDR2 to YYNGEE. V loses 3 bases at its end and J loses 0 bases; junction bases beyond the gene matches: 2. Reading the label with the study, this specimen's time point is: late/post reinfection, 12 to 24 weeks after detection. TCR sequencing was performed on the sorted cells directly ex vivo, without any in vitro expansion beforehand. The donors were people who inject drugs and were enrolled in the Montreal Acute Hepatitis C Cohort Study (HEPCO) in Canada. Total naive CD8 T cells, sorted as viable CD3+ CD8+ CD45RO-, came from a couple of donors at all three reinfection time points as controls. Before sorting, cryopreserved peripheral blood mononuclear cells were thawed and used as the source for purifying CD8 T cells. The MACS CD8+ T cell Isolation Kit was used to enrich CD8 T cells through negative selection. Cells were sorted on a BD FACSAria II sorter running FACSDiva software, and FlowJo was used to analyze the data.

The chain is encoded by TRBV9 joined to TRBJ1-1, with 7 bases aligning to TRBD1. Specimen: naive CD8+ T cells sorted from blood. Explained via the paper, the cell subset or site label denotes: total naive CD8+CD45RO- T cells. This receptor was obtained from a man between 18 and 35 years old with hepatitis C virus infection. In nucleotide form, the sequence is TGTGCCAGCAGCGGGGACAGACTGAACACTGAAGCTTTCTTT. Translated, it gives CASSGDRLNTEAFF.